This section outlines one T cell receptor (beta chain) sequence together with its context. Its antigen is as yet unknown. The sample comes from a study of CD8+CD57+ T cells in acquired aplastic anemia. The wider study: Mean yield of DNA from sorted CD4+ and CD8+ cells was about 3.2 ug. Whole-study results and caveats: Twenty-nine sequences, all CD8+ CDR3, were shared between patients and controls.

With 5 bases clipped from V and 5 bases from J, the junction kept 14 bases outside the gene matches. Germline lookup yields CDR1 SQVTM and CDR2 ANQGSEA. The CDR3 extends over 15 amino acids. Profiling that covered TCR beta VDJ and CDR3 relied on genomic DNA as its template. A single record per CDR3 protein comes from TCRdb applying MiXCR to the reads. The sample comprises under 200,000 distinct CDR3 sequences, about half of which are singletons, and about 2% rests with the top ten. An expansion of CD8+CD57+ cells by flow cytometry had been shown in patients chosen for sequencing. All patients had severe acquired aplastic anemia.

This chain joins TRBV29-1 and TRBJ1-1; TRBD1 matches at 7 bases. The receptor was derived from a human donor with aplastic anemia. The sample consisted of sorted CD4+, CD8+, or CD8+CD57+ T cells (not recorded which) from PBMCs. The CDR3 nucleotides are TGCAGCGTTCCTCGGGACAGCCGCCTGCGGACTGAAGCTTTCTTT. This sequence encodes CSVPRDSRLRTEAFF. The full variable domain, with the rest looked up from reference TRBV29-1 and TRBJ1-1, is SAVISQKPSRDICQRGTSLTIQCQVDSQVTMMFWYRQQPGQSLTLIATANQGSEATYESGFVIDKFPISRPNLTFSTLTVSNMSPEDSSIYLCSVPRDSRLRTEAFFGQGTRLTVV.